These T cell receptor beta chains were read from a single sample in a study of blood T cell repertoires in COVID-19. Clones were read by immunoSEQ multiplex PCR, and TCRdb kept only the in-frame ones, dropping some. Of more than 200,000 clones listed, around 87% are singletons. Sequenced material: PBMCs or T cells enriched from blood (not recorded which). The source of these receptors is a man aged 25 to 45 in a cohort exposed to, infected with or recovered from COVID-19 (not recorded which). Each CDR3 is given with its conserved first and last residue. Fields, in order: J gene, D gene, clone size, V gene, CDR3 DNA, CDR3 protein. A D gene is named only where the DNA matches it firmly. The listing skips clone size in some rows; elsewhere it reads once, few, many or a size class.

j_call: TRBJ2-3; d_call: NA; clone_size: NA; v_call: TRBV28; cdr3_nt: TGTGCCAGCAGTCCTCACTCTTTATCTTTCACAGATACGCAGTATTTT; cdr3_aa: CASSPHSLSFTDTQYF
j_call: TRBJ2-7; d_call: NA; clone_size: NA; v_call: TRBV7-3; cdr3_nt: TGTGCCAGCAGTTCAGGGTCCCCAGGCGAGCAGTACTTC; cdr3_aa: CASSSGSPGEQYF
j_call: TRBJ1-2; d_call: TRBD1; clone_size: NA; v_call: TRBV7-9; cdr3_nt: TGTGCCAGCAGAACACAGGGGGATGGCTACACCTTC; cdr3_aa: CASRTQGDGYTF
j_call: TRBJ2-2; d_call: NA; clone_size: NA; v_call: TRBV7-2; cdr3_nt: TGTGCCAGCAGCTTAGTGGCAGGGAAGTACGGGGAGCTGTTTTTT; cdr3_aa: CASSLVAGKYGELFF
j_call: TRBJ1-5; d_call: TRBD1; clone_size: NA; v_call: TRBV28; cdr3_nt: TGTGCCAGCAGTTTTTCAGGGGGCGGCAATCAGCCCCAGCATTTT; cdr3_aa: CASSFSGGGNQPQHF
j_call: TRBJ1-6; d_call: NA; clone_size: few; v_call: TRBV9; cdr3_nt: TGTGCCAGCAGCGTAACAGGAGGGAATTCACCCCTCCACTTT; cdr3_aa: CASSVTGGNSPLHF
j_call: TRBJ2-7; d_call: NA; clone_size: NA; v_call: TRBV12-3/TRBV12-4; cdr3_nt: TGTGCCAGCAGCCGGGACTCCTACGAGCAGTACTTC; cdr3_aa: CASSRDSYEQYF
j_call: TRBJ2-7; d_call: NA; clone_size: few; v_call: TRBV9; cdr3_nt: TGTGCCAGCAGCGTAGATGGCAGGGGTTACGAGCAGTACTTC; cdr3_aa: CASSVDGRGYEQYF
j_call: TRBJ1-2; d_call: TRBD1; clone_size: once; v_call: TRBV29-1; cdr3_nt: TGCAGCGTTGAGACGGACAGGAGGATTCATGGCTACACCTTC; cdr3_aa: CSVETDRRIHGYTF
j_call: TRBJ1-1; d_call: NA; clone_size: NA; v_call: TRBV6-5; cdr3_nt: TGTGCCAGCAGTCCGGACAGATCGACGAACACTGAAGCTTTCTTT; cdr3_aa: CASSPDRSTNTEAFF
j_call: TRBJ1-2; d_call: NA; clone_size: NA; v_call: TRBV2; cdr3_nt: TGTGCCTCCTCCGTGAGATATGGCTACACCTTC; cdr3_aa: CASSVRYGYTF
j_call: TRBJ2-5; d_call: TRBD1; clone_size: NA; v_call: TRBV4-2; cdr3_nt: TGTGCCAGCAGCCAAGATTGGACAGGGGGTACAGAGACCCAGTACTTC; cdr3_aa: CASSQDWTGGTETQYF
j_call: TRBJ1-2; d_call: NA; clone_size: NA; v_call: TRBV12-3/TRBV12-4; cdr3_nt: TGTGCCAGCAACCAGGCTCGGGGCTATGGCTACACCTTC; cdr3_aa: CASNQARGYGYTF
j_call: TRBJ1-1; d_call: TRBD1; clone_size: NA; v_call: TRBV7-9; cdr3_nt: TGTGCCAGCAGCCCCAACCTCCGGGACAGTGAAGCTTTCTTT; cdr3_aa: CASSPNLRDSEAFF
j_call: TRBJ2-1; d_call: TRBD2; clone_size: NA; v_call: TRBV5-1; cdr3_nt: TGCGCCAGCAGCTTGGCTAGCGGGAGCCACAATGAGCAGTTCTTC; cdr3_aa: CASSLASGSHNEQFF
j_call: TRBJ2-3; d_call: NA; clone_size: NA; v_call: TRBV6-5; cdr3_nt: TGTGCCAGCAGAGATTCGGTGGATACGCAGTATTTT; cdr3_aa: CASRDSVDTQYF
j_call: TRBJ1-2; d_call: NA; clone_size: NA; v_call: TRBV9; cdr3_nt: TGTGCCAGCAGCGACAGGGTGGCTGGCTACACCTTC; cdr3_aa: CASSDRVAGYTF
j_call: TRBJ1-1; d_call: TRBD1; clone_size: NA; v_call: TRBV5-1; cdr3_nt: TGCGCCAGCAGCCTCGGGACAGGGGGCCCGAACACTGAAGCTTTCTTT; cdr3_aa: CASSLGTGGPNTEAFF
j_call: TRBJ2-7; d_call: TRBD2; clone_size: NA; v_call: TRBV9; cdr3_nt: TGTGCCAGCAGCGTAGTGGCGGGAGGGCCGGGAGAGCAGTACTTC; cdr3_aa: CASSVVAGGPGEQYF
j_call: TRBJ2-1; d_call: TRBD2; clone_size: NA; v_call: TRBV7-9; cdr3_nt: TGTGCCAGCAGCTTAGCGGGTCCGGGACCGGGGGGGTACAATGAGCAGTTCTTC; cdr3_aa: CASSLAGPGPGGYNEQFF
j_call: TRBJ2-2; d_call: NA; clone_size: few; v_call: TRBV19; cdr3_nt: TGTGCCAGTAGTATCCAGGACAGCGGGGAGCTGTTTTTT; cdr3_aa: CASSIQDSGELFF
j_call: TRBJ2-7; d_call: NA; clone_size: NA; v_call: TRBV28; cdr3_nt: TGTGCCAGCAGTGCCTGGGAGGGGGACTACGAGCAGTACTTC; cdr3_aa: CASSAWEGDYEQYF
j_call: TRBJ2-7; d_call: NA; clone_size: NA; v_call: TRBV19; cdr3_nt: TGTGCCAGTAGTATAGATGGAGGCAGCCCCTACGAGCAGTACTTC; cdr3_aa: CASSIDGGSPYEQYF
j_call: TRBJ2-5; d_call: TRBD1; clone_size: NA; v_call: TRBV28; cdr3_nt: TGTGCCAGCAGTTTAATGGGACAGGAAGAGACCCAGTACTTC; cdr3_aa: CASSLMGQEETQYF
j_call: TRBJ1-1; d_call: TRBD1; clone_size: NA; v_call: TRBV7-9; cdr3_nt: TGTGCCAGCAGCTTAGCCTCACAGGGGAAAGCTTTCTTT; cdr3_aa: CASSLASQGKAFF
j_call: TRBJ1-5; d_call: TRBD1; clone_size: NA; v_call: TRBV19; cdr3_nt: TGTGCCACCAAACAGGGGAACCAGCCCCAGCATTTT; cdr3_aa: CATKQGNQPQHF
j_call: TRBJ2-5; d_call: TRBD2; clone_size: NA; v_call: TRBV27; cdr3_nt: TGTGCCAGCAGTCAGAACCTAGCGGCCCAAGAGACCCAGTACTTC; cdr3_aa: CASSQNLAAQETQYF
j_call: TRBJ1-2; d_call: NA; clone_size: NA; v_call: TRBV3-1/TRBV3-2; cdr3_nt: TGTGCCAGCAGCCAAGACCCCAGGCCCTATGGCTACACCTTC; cdr3_aa: CASSQDPRPYGYTF
j_call: TRBJ2-7; d_call: NA; clone_size: NA; v_call: TRBV18; cdr3_nt: TGTGCCAGCTCACCACCAAGCGGGTCCTACGAGCAGTACTTC; cdr3_aa: CASSPPSGSYEQYF
j_call: TRBJ2-7; d_call: NA; clone_size: NA; v_call: TRBV29-1; cdr3_nt: TGCAGCGTTGAGACGCTCGGGACAAGAGCCTACGAGCAGTACTTC; cdr3_aa: CSVETLGTRAYEQYF
j_call: TRBJ2-2; d_call: TRBD2; clone_size: NA; v_call: TRBV29-1; cdr3_nt: TGCAGCGTTGAACTAGCGGGAGGGACTACCTACTCGAACACCGGGGAGCTGTTTTTT; cdr3_aa: CSVELAGGTTYSNTGELFF
j_call: TRBJ1-5; d_call: NA; clone_size: NA; v_call: TRBV19; cdr3_nt: TGTGCCAGTATCCCGGGGTGGAATCAGCCCCAGCATTTT; cdr3_aa: CASIPGWNQPQHF
j_call: TRBJ1-4; d_call: TRBD1; clone_size: NA; v_call: TRBV9; cdr3_nt: TGTGCCAGCAGCGTAGGGACAGGGAGCGATGAAAAACTGTTTTTT; cdr3_aa: CASSVGTGSDEKLFF
j_call: TRBJ1-2; d_call: TRBD1; clone_size: NA; v_call: TRBV11-2; cdr3_nt: TGTGCCAGCAGCTTAGATCGAGGGACAGGGGGCGAAAACTATGGCTACACCTTC; cdr3_aa: CASSLDRGTGGENYGYTF
j_call: TRBJ1-5; d_call: NA; clone_size: NA; v_call: TRBV28; cdr3_nt: TGTGCCAGCAGTCCCACCGGGTTTAATCAGCCCCAGCATTTT; cdr3_aa: CASSPTGFNQPQHF
j_call: TRBJ2-1; d_call: TRBD2; clone_size: many; v_call: TRBV7-9; cdr3_nt: TGTGCCAGCAGCCCGAGCGTTGGACTAGCCGGCAATGAGCAGTTCTTC; cdr3_aa: CASSPSVGLAGNEQFF
j_call: TRBJ1-2; d_call: TRBD1; clone_size: NA; v_call: TRBV9; cdr3_nt: TGTGCCAGCAGCCTAGGGACAGGGACCTATGGCTACACCTTC; cdr3_aa: CASSLGTGTYGYTF
j_call: TRBJ2-3; d_call: TRBD2; clone_size: NA; v_call: TRBV6-2/TRBV6-3; cdr3_nt: TGTGCCAGCAGTTACTCGACTGCGGGAGGGCCAACAGATACGCAGTATTTT; cdr3_aa: CASSYSTAGGPTDTQYF
j_call: TRBJ1-1; d_call: NA; clone_size: NA; v_call: TRBV5-5; cdr3_nt: TGTGCCAGCAGCTTGGTGACAGTCGGGGCTTTCTTT; cdr3_aa: CASSLVTVGAFF
j_call: TRBJ2-7; d_call: TRBD2; clone_size: NA; v_call: TRBV6-5; cdr3_nt: TGTGCCAGCAGGGTAACTAGCGGGGGGACCTACGAGCAGTACTTC; cdr3_aa: CASRVTSGGTYEQYF
j_call: TRBJ1-5; d_call: NA; clone_size: NA; v_call: TRBV2; cdr3_nt: TGTGCCAGCACAGAAGGGGAATCTCAGCCCCAGCATTTT; cdr3_aa: CASTEGESQPQHF
j_call: TRBJ2-7; d_call: NA; clone_size: NA; v_call: TRBV5-4; cdr3_nt: TGTGCCAGCAGCTTGAAGAGTCGGGAGCAGTACTTC; cdr3_aa: CASSLKSREQYF
j_call: TRBJ1-5; d_call: NA; clone_size: NA; v_call: TRBV28; cdr3_nt: TGTGCCAGCAGCCGAGCGGGGGGAGTGAGCAATCAGCCCCAGCATTTT; cdr3_aa: CASSRAGGVSNQPQHF
j_call: TRBJ2-2; d_call: TRBD2; clone_size: NA; v_call: TRBV7-8; cdr3_nt: TGTGCCAGCAGCCTGGGGACTAGCGGGAGTATCGGGGAGCTGTTTTTT; cdr3_aa: CASSLGTSGSIGELFF
j_call: TRBJ1-5; d_call: TRBD1; clone_size: NA; v_call: TRBV19; cdr3_nt: TGTGCCAGTAGTGGAGCGACAGGGCCCCCCAATCAGCCCCAGCATTTT; cdr3_aa: CASSGATGPPNQPQHF
j_call: TRBJ1-2; d_call: NA; clone_size: NA; v_call: TRBV4-1; cdr3_nt: TGCGCCAGCAGCCAGAATGAGGTTAGCTATGGCTACACCTTC; cdr3_aa: CASSQNEVSYGYTF
j_call: TRBJ1-6; d_call: TRBD1; clone_size: NA; v_call: TRBV27; cdr3_nt: TGTGCCAGCAGACGGGGTGGGCAGGCGGCAGGGGGAAATTCACCCCTCCACTTT; cdr3_aa: CASRRGGQAAGGNSPLHF
j_call: TRBJ1-5; d_call: NA; clone_size: NA; v_call: TRBV28; cdr3_nt: TGTGCCAGCAGTTTAACTTCCTTCCGGCGGCAGGGCCCTAGCAATCAGCCCCAGCATTTT; cdr3_aa: CASSLTSFRRQGPSNQPQHF
j_call: TRBJ2-7; d_call: NA; clone_size: few; v_call: TRBV5-6; cdr3_nt: TGTGCCAGCAGCGGCACTGGGCCGAGCTTCCACGAGCAGTACTTC; cdr3_aa: CASSGTGPSFHEQYF
j_call: TRBJ2-6; d_call: NA; clone_size: NA; v_call: TRBV7-2; cdr3_nt: TGTGCCAGCAAGTTACTCGTCGGGGCCAACGTCCTGACTTTC; cdr3_aa: CASKLLVGANVLTF
j_call: TRBJ1-1; d_call: TRBD1; clone_size: NA; v_call: TRBV27; cdr3_nt: TGTGCCAGCAAGTGGCGGACAGGGACGAGAGATGAAGCTTTCTTT; cdr3_aa: CASKWRTGTRDEAFF